A single sample gave rise to the 11 T cell receptor beta chains below, sequenced in a study. TCRdb reanalysed the 5' RACE reads using MiXCR and keeps one entry per CDR3 protein. This repertoire shows nearly 55,000 distinct CDR3 sequences, around 24% found once; its top ten account for 2.5% to 3.5%. Sequenced input: tumor-infiltrating naive CD4+ T cells sorted from the breast tumor. The subset is: naive CD4+ T cells, CD4+CD45RA+CD25-. The receptors derive from a female donor with breast cancer.

This clonotype was detected only a few times. The rearrangement joins TRBV7-2 to TRBJ1-3; D remains ambiguous. V was cut by 1 base and J by 0 bases, with 13 bases left in between. From germline, CDR1 is SGHTA and CDR2 FQGNSA. This CDR3 contains 17 residues. The CDR3 here is CASSLDGDTYSGNTIYF. The CDR3 DNA reads TGTGCCAGCAGCTTAGATGGGGATACCTACTCTGGAAACACCATATATTTT.

This chain links TRBV6-5 with TRBJ1-2, with a tentative D call TRBD1 (5 bases). This CDR3 comprises 13 residues. Germline lookup yields CDR1 MNHEY and CDR2 SVGAGI. The V gene lost 5 bases and the J gene lost 0 bases, with 7 bases spanning the gap. CDR3: CASSTGANYGYTF. The CDR3 coding sequence is TGTGCCAGCAGTACAGGCGCTAACTATGGCTACACCTTC.

This clonotype came up a few times. This rearrangement joins TRBV20-1 to TRBJ1-1; D not certain. Between the trimmed V and J ends, which lost 3 bases and 6 bases, there was a span of 14 bases. In germline, CDR1 is DFQATT, CDR2 SNEGSKA (reference sequence). This CDR3 comprises 13 residues. The CDR3 sequence: CSARQDAGAEAFF. The CDR3 nucleotides are TGCAGTGCTAGGCAGGACGCAGGCGCTGAAGCTTTCTTT.

This clonotype was observed many times. This chain joins TRBV7-6 and TRBJ2-7; tentatively, D is TRBD2 (6 bases). From germline, CDR1 is SGHVS and CDR2 FNYEAQ. The CDR3 runs to 16 residues. V lost 5 bases, J lost 2 bases, and 19 bases lay in between. CDR3 nucleotides: TGTGCCAGCAGCCCCCCCCGGGATAGCGGTCCCTACGAGCAGTACTTC. Translation: CASSPPRDSGPYEQYF.

This clonotype was seen only a few times. The CDR3 DNA is TGCAGTGCTAGAGAACCCCTGACCTACGAGCAGTACTTC. This translates into CSAREPLTYEQYF. This rearrangement joins TRBV20-1 to TRBJ2-7; D is unresolved. The germline CDR1 and CDR2 sequences are DFQATT and SNEGSKA (reference sequence). V was shortened by 0 bases and J by 2 bases, with 8 bases between the two germline ends. This CDR3 has 13 residues.

J is TRBJ2-3 and V is TRBV5-1; D is possibly TRBD1 (7 bases). This CDR3 is 16 amino acids long. CDR1 is SGHRS and CDR2 is YFSETQ in the germline V gene. Deletions cut 4 bases from V and 1 base from J, with 16 bases between. CDR3 protein: CASSPEQGTRTDTQYF. In DNA form, the CDR3 reads TGCGCCAGCAGCCCCGAACAGGGGACTCGCACAGATACGCAGTATTTT.

Remarks on this clonotype: The CDR3 does not end in the conserved phenylalanine or tryptophan, so this is likely a read error. J is TRBJ2-3 and V is TRBV11-2; D possibly uses TRBD1 or TRBD2 (5 bases each). The CDR3 length is 17 residues. Germline assignment: CDR1 SGHAT and CDR2 FQNNGV. V was shortened by 5 bases and J by 6 bases, with 24 bases between the two germline ends. CDR3 DNA sequence: TGTGCCAGCAGCGCAAGATACCGGGGCGCGTCATCCGATACGCAGTATCTT. Protein: CASSARYRGASSDTQYL.

This clonotype was recorded a few times. The rearrangement links TRBV11-1 to TRBJ2-4, with D maybe TRBD1 (5 bases). This CDR3 has 14 residues. The germline V gene encodes CDR1 SGHAT and CDR2 FQDESV (reference sequence). V lost 3 bases to trimming and J lost 0 bases, with 6 bases between them. In DNA form, the CDR3 reads TGTGCCAGCAGCTTCAGGGTAGCCAAAAACATTCAGTACTTC. This gives the protein CASSFRVAKNIQYF.

Worth noting for this clonotype: Since no conserved phenylalanine or tryptophan closes the CDR3, a read error is the likely cause. The V and J genes are TRBV5-1 and TRBJ2-4; 7 positions agree with TRBD2. In germline, CDR1 is SGHRS, CDR2 YFSETQ. There are 19 residues in the CDR3. The V and J ends lost 5 bases and 7 bases, in that order; junction bases with no gene match: 24. CDR3 nucleotides: TGCGCCAGCAGTCTTGGGGGGGGGTCGATGACTAGCAGGCAGAACATTCAGTACCTC. Translated: CASSLGGGSMTSRQNIQYL.

This clonotype was picked up a small number of times. The chain recombines TRBV4-1 with TRBJ1-6; weak D call: TRBD1 (6 bases). The CDR3 sequence is 15 residues long. Germline loops: CDR1 MGHRA, CDR2 YSYEKL. The germline V and J ends were trimmed by 0 bases and 10 bases, with 13 bases remaining between them. CDR3 nucleotide sequence: TGCGCCAGCAGCCAAGATGACAGGCTGGGCTCACCCCTCCACTTT. This gives the protein CASSQDDRLGSPLHF.

Turning to this clonotype: A much larger clone is a single base away; this may be a read error. The CDR3 sequence is CAGRGGQGSGYTF. CDR3 in DNA: TGTGCCGGCAGGGGCGGCCAGGGAAGTGGCTACACCTTC. The chain links TRBV27 to TRBJ1-2; tentatively, D is TRBD1 (6 bases). Per germline, CDR1 MNHEY and CDR2 SMNVEV (reference sequence). The CDR3 consists of 13 residues.